These T cell receptor beta chains were read from a single sample in a study of T cell responses to AZD1222 COVID-19 vaccine. Sequenced by immunoSEQ multiplex PCR; TCRdb stores in-frame clones only, minus some. The data show about 150,000 clones, with around 92% seen just once and 2.3% held by the top ten. The starting material was peripheral blood, obtained on day 0 of AZD1222 vaccination. The receptors derive from an adult in good health. The CDR3 runs from the conserved cysteine through the conserved F or W. A D gene is named only where the DNA matches it firmly. Clone size is not always given. Where it is, it says once, few, many or a class for expanded clones.

-	-	TRBV18	TRBJ2-5	CASSAGQETQYF	TGTGCCAGCTCAGCCGGGCAAGAGACCCAGTACTTC
-	-	TRBV15	TRBJ1-4	CATSREPPAGWGNEKLFF	TGTGCCACCAGCAGAGAACCTCCCGCAGGGTGGGGTAATGAAAAACTGTTTTTT
TRBD1	once	TRBV25-1	TRBJ1-4	CASSGTGGEKLFF	TGTGCCAGCAGTGGGACAGGTGGGGAAAAACTGTTTTTT
TRBD1	-	TRBV24-1	TRBJ2-7	CATSAGDRESSYEQYF	TGTGCCACCAGTGCCGGGGACAGGGAAAGCTCCTACGAGCAGTACTTC
-	-	TRBV16	TRBJ1-1	CASSLRGMNTEAFF	TGTGCCAGCAGTCTACGAGGGATGAACACTGAAGCTTTCTTT
-	once	TRBV6-5	TRBJ2-7	CASSYSYRDYEQYF	TGTGCCAGCAGTTACTCGTACAGGGACTACGAGCAGTACTTC
-	-	TRBV19	TRBJ1-1	CASSIIPGSGTEAFF	TGTGCCAGTAGTATAATCCCAGGGTCGGGCACTGAAGCTTTCTTT
-	-	TRBV6-5	TRBJ2-7	CASSYNEGSTYEQYF	TGTGCCAGCAGTTACAATGAGGGTTCTACCTACGAGCAGTACTTC
TRBD2	-	TRBV9	TRBJ2-1	CASSVTGLEDYNEQFF	TGTGCCAGCAGCGTAACGGGACTAGAGGACTACAATGAGCAGTTCTTC
-	-	TRBV7-2	TRBJ2-7	CASSLDGQSGSYEQYF	TGTGCCAGCAGCTTAGATGGACAGTCGGGATCCTACGAGCAGTACTTC
TRBD1	-	TRBV28	TRBJ2-3	CASSSPGQGGETQYF	TGTGCCAGCAGTTCCCCGGGACAGGGGGGAGAGACGCAGTATTTT
-	-	TRBV30	TRBJ1-2	CAWSVTAAYGYTF	TGTGCCTGGAGTGTGACAGCAGCTTATGGCTACACCTTC
TRBD2	-	TRBV7-3	TRBJ2-3	CASSSIAGYTDTQYF	TGTGCCAGCAGTTCGATAGCGGGTTACACAGATACGCAGTATTTT
-	-	TRBV6-2/TRBV6-3	TRBJ2-3	CASSIPMGAADTQYF	TGTGCCAGCAGTATCCCCATGGGTGCGGCAGATACGCAGTATTTT
-	-	TRBV19	TRBJ1-5	CASSASREGQPQHF	TGTGCCAGTAGTGCCTCCCGGGAAGGCCAGCCCCAGCATTTT
-	-	TRBV19	TRBJ1-5	CASSTGQTNNQPQHF	TGTGCCAGTAGTACCGGACAGACGAACAATCAGCCCCAGCATTTT
TRBD1	-	TRBV6-2/TRBV6-3	TRBJ2-1	CASSYSPAGTGLYNEQFF	TGTGCCAGCAGTTACTCCCCCGCCGGGACAGGGCTATACAATGAGCAGTTCTTC
-	few	TRBV19	TRBJ1-1	CASRMGGAPNTEAFF	TGTGCCAGTAGGATGGGGGGGGCCCCGAACACTGAAGCTTTCTTT
-	-	TRBV2	TRBJ2-1	CASDRDANNEQFF	TGTGCCAGCGACCGGGACGCAAACAATGAGCAGTTCTTC
TRBD1	few	TRBV19	TRBJ2-7	CASSRGTDSYEQYF	TGTGCCAGTAGTAGGGGGACAGACTCCTACGAGCAGTACTTC
-	few	TRBV4-1	TRBJ1-5	CASSPQGLGNQPQHF	TGCGCCAGCAGCCCCCAGGGCTTAGGCAATCAGCCCCAGCATTTT
-	once	TRBV18	TRBJ2-1	CASSPSGGEQFF	TGTGCCAGCTCTCCATCGGGCGGTGAGCAGTTCTTC
-	-	TRBV25-1	TRBJ1-6	CASSERDVYNSPLHF	TGTGCCAGCAGTGAAAGGGACGTCTATAATTCACCCCTCCACTTT
-	-	TRBV5-1	TRBJ2-7	CASSSAEGADEQYF	TGCGCCAGCAGCTCGGCGGAGGGGGCGGACGAGCAGTACTTC
TRBD1	-	TRBV28	TRBJ1-2	CASSNRGEGYGYTF	TGTGCCAGCAGTAACAGGGGGGAGGGCTATGGCTACACCTTC
-	-	TRBV3-1/TRBV3-2	TRBJ2-1	CASSQSDGPGNEQFF	TGTGCCAGCAGCCAATCAGACGGGCCGGGCAATGAGCAGTTCTTC
-	-	TRBV10-3	TRBJ2-1	CAITSNGDEQFF	TGTGCCATCACGTCAAATGGCGATGAGCAGTTCTTC
TRBD1	-	TRBV19	TRBJ1-4	CASSMGQHNEKLFF	TGTGCCAGTAGTATGGGACAGCATAATGAAAAACTGTTTTTT
-	once	TRBV11-1	TRBJ1-4	CASSLDTTNEKLFF	TGTGCCAGCAGCTTAGACACAACTAATGAAAAACTGTTTTTT
-	-	TRBV5-1	TRBJ1-4	CASRPRGRRGEKLFF	TGCGCCAGCAGGCCCCGCGGGAGGAGGGGGGAAAAACTGTTTTTT
-	-	TRBV7-9	TRBJ1-2	CASNLAGTYGYTF	TGTGCCAGCAACCTGGCCGGGACATATGGCTACACCTTC
TRBD2	-	TRBV4-1	TRBJ2-7	CARSPGGGTYEQYF	TGCGCCCGCAGCCCCGGGGGGGGAACCTACGAGCAGTACTTC
-	-	TRBV19	TRBJ2-3	CASSPGIRDTQYF	TGTGCCAGTAGTCCAGGGATCCGAGATACGCAGTATTTT
TRBD1	once	TRBV10-2	TRBJ1-1	CASSGSGTGTEAFF	TGCGCCAGCAGTGGATCCGGGACAGGGACTGAAGCTTTCTTT
-	-	TRBV7-3	TRBJ2-1	CASSLAVTGEQFF	TGTGCCAGCAGCTTGGCGGTCACGGGCGAGCAGTTCTTC
TRBD2	-	TRBV7-6	TRBJ2-1	CASSPGLASLRNEQFF	TGTGCCAGCAGCCCGGGACTAGCGAGTCTCAGGAATGAGCAGTTCTTC
TRBD2	once	TRBV2	TRBJ2-7	CASSPGLVFYEQYF	TGTGCCAGCAGCCCGGGACTAGTATTCTACGAGCAGTACTTC
TRBD2	-	TRBV3-1/TRBV3-2	TRBJ2-2	CASSQGTSGGHGELFF	TGTGCCAGCAGCCAAGGGACTAGCGGGGGGCACGGGGAGCTGTTTTTT
-	-	TRBV9	TRBJ1-3	CASSGDVNSGNTIYF	TGTGCCAGCAGCGGGGACGTAAACTCTGGAAACACCATATATTTT
TRBD1	-	TRBV15	TRBJ2-2	CATSRGYAGTDTGELFF	TGTGCCACCAGCAGGGGTTACGCAGGGACAGACACCGGGGAGCTGTTTTTT
TRBD1	-	TRBV28	TRBJ1-3	CASSSGGSSGNTIYF	TGTGCCAGCAGTTCAGGGGGCAGCTCTGGAAACACCATATATTTT
TRBD2	-	TRBV30	TRBJ2-3	CAWSMTSGGASSTDTQYF	TGTGCCTGGAGTATGACTAGCGGGGGGGCCTCTAGCACAGATACGCAGTATTTT
TRBD1	-	TRBV28	TRBJ1-3	CASRWETGKSGNTIYF	TGTGCCAGCCGCTGGGAGACAGGGAAATCTGGAAACACCATATATTTT
-	once	TRBV5-1	TRBJ1-1	CASSSNTEAFF	TGCGCCAGCAGCAGTAACACTGAAGCTTTCTTT
-	-	TRBV7-9	TRBJ1-1	CASNSDPSNTEAFF	TGTGCCAGCAACTCAGACCCCTCTAACACTGAAGCTTTCTTT
TRBD1	-	TRBV7-9	TRBJ2-7	CASSRGAKLGQGYSYEQYF	TGTGCCAGCAGCCGAGGGGCAAAACTCGGACAGGGGTACTCCTACGAGCAGTACTTC
-	-	TRBV18	TRBJ2-1	CASSPQREAFNEQFF	TGTGCCAGCTCACCACAAAGGGAAGCATTCAATGAGCAGTTCTTC
-	-	TRBV3-1/TRBV3-2	TRBJ2-3	CASSSLADTQYF	TGTGCCAGCAGCTCTTTAGCGGATACGCAGTATTTT
-	-	TRBV28	TRBJ1-3	CASSWGGGGNTIYF	TGTGCCAGCAGTTGGGGGGGAGGTGGAAACACCATATATTTT
-	-	TRBV3-1/TRBV3-2	TRBJ2-3	CASSQSTDTQYF	TGTGCCAGCAGCCAGTCGACAGATACGCAGTATTTT
-	-	TRBV12-3/TRBV12-4	TRBJ1-2	CASSGRQVYGYTF	TGTGCCAGCAGCGGTCGACAGGTCTATGGCTACACCTTC
TRBD1	-	TRBV29-1	TRBJ1-2	CSVETTTGGMTYGYTF	TGCAGCGTTGAGACTACTACAGGGGGAATGACCTATGGCTACACCTTC
TRBD1	-	TRBV27	TRBJ1-2	CASSLRGTGTLYGYTF	TGTGCCAGCAGTTTAAGAGGGACAGGGACCCTCTATGGCTACACCTTC
-	once	TRBV19	TRBJ2-7	CASSIQAGVRDEQYF	TGTGCCAGTAGTATTCAGGCCGGGGTACGGGACGAGCAGTACTTC